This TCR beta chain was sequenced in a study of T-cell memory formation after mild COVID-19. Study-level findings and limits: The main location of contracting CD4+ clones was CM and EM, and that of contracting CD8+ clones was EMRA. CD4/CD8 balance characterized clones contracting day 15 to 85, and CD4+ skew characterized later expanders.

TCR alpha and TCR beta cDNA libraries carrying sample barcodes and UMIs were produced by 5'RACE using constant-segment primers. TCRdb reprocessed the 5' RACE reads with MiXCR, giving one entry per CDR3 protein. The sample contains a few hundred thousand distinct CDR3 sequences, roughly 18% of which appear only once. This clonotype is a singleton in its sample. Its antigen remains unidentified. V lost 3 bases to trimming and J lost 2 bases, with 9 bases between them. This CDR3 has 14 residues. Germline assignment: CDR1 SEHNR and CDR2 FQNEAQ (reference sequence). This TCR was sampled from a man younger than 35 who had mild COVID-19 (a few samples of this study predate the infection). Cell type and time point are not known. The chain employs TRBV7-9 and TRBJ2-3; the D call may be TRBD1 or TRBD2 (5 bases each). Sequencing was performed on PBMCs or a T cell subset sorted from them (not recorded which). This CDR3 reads CASSFSGATDTQYF. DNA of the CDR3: TGTGCCAGCAGCTTTTCCGGGGCCACAGATACGCAGTATTTT.